The next 20 T cell receptor beta chains were all read from a single sample in a study of a mutant IDH1 vaccine in newly diagnosed glioma. TCRdb's table, derived via immunoSEQ multiplex PCR, lists solely in-frame clones and lacks some. The data hold around 54,000 clones, with roughly 87% observed a single time. The time point: week 47, end of study. In every dose of vaccine, 300 ug of mutant IDH1 20-mer peptide was given alongside topical imiquimod. No antigen has been assigned to these receptors. This specimen was PBMCs, taken from a glioma patient whose treatment included an IDH1 peptide vaccine. These receptors were taken from a woman between 50 and 59 years old with glioma.

Points on this clone: Other DNA sequences in this sample translate to the same CDR3. This chain links TRBV5-6 with TRBJ2-7, with TRBD2 identical over 7 bases. Trimming at V came to 5 bases and at J to 4 bases, leaving 6 bases not matched to a gene. CDR1 and CDR2 (germline): SGHDT, YYEEEE. The CDR3 length is 13 residues. The CDR3 loop reads CASSRLAVYEQYF. In DNA, the CDR3 is TGTGCCAGCAGTCGACTAGCCGTATACGAGCAGTACTTC.

The chain uses TRBV29-1 and TRBJ1-5; 11 bases line up with TRBD1. CDR3 length: 14 residues. CDR1 is SQVTM, CDR2 ANQGSEA, per germline. V was pared by 7 bases and J by 3 bases, with 5 bases of the junction left unmatched. The chain's CDR3 is CSAGTGGYNQPQHF. The CDR3 DNA reads TGCAGCGCTGGGACAGGGGGTTACAATCAGCCCCAGCATTTT.

The chain is built from TRBV4-2 and TRBJ2-7; a possible D gene is TRBD2 (6 bases). Trimming cost V 4 bases and J 3 bases, with 13 bases left between them. Germline CDR1 and CDR2: LGHNA and YNFKEQ. The CDR3 extends over 14 amino acids. The CDR3 DNA reads as TGTGCCAGCAGCCCTCTTAGGCGGGGCTACGAGCAGTACTTC. It translates to CASSPLRRGYEQYF.

The J gene is TRBJ2-6, the V gene TRBV23-1; 7 nucleotides agree with TRBD1. TRBV23-1 is placed among ORFs of uncertain function. V dropped 8 bases and J dropped 0; count of bases not matched to a gene: 7. This CDR3 contains 16 residues. CDR3 region: CASCRTGRSGANVLTF. In nucleotides, the CDR3 is TGCGCCAGCTGTCGGACAGGACGCTCTGGGGCCAACGTCCTGACTTTC.

V is TRBV12-5 and J is TRBJ2-4, with 7 bases identical to TRBD2. The V gene end was trimmed by 7 bases and the J gene end by 5 bases; junction bases not matched to a gene: 5. The germline V gene encodes CDR1 LGHNT and CDR2 FRNRAP. The CDR3 runs to 13 residues. In DNA, the CDR3 is TGTGCTAGTGCACAGAGCGGGGAAAACATTCAGTACTTC. It encodes CASAQSGENIQYF. The whole variable domain, filled in from reference TRBV12-5 and TRBJ2-4, reads DARVTQTPRHKVTEMGQEVTMRCQPILGHNTVFWYRQTMMQGLELLAYFRNRAPLDDSGMPKDRFSAEMPDATLATLKIQPSEPRDSAVYFCASAQSGENIQYFGAGTRLSVL.

The chain employs TRBV19 and TRBJ1-1, with 7 bases lining up with TRBD1. The trim removed 5 bases at V and 11 bases at J, leaving 14 bases unmatched. The CDR3 runs 14 residues. Germline V gene lookup returns CDR1 LNHDA and CDR2 SQIVND (reference sequence). This CDR3 reads CASSGPGQKELAFF. The CDR3 coding sequence is TGTGCCAGTAGTGGACCGGGACAGAAGGAATTGGCTTTCTTT.

The chain's CDR3 is CASSPTGFTGELFF. The DNA for the CDR3 is TGTGCCAGCAGCCCCACAGGGTTCACCGGGGAGCTGTTTTTT. The chain carries TRBV14 and TRBJ2-2; D possibly corresponds to TRBD1 (6 bases). CDR3 size: 14 residues. From germline, CDR1 is SGHDN and CDR2 FVKESK. V lost 4 bases to trimming and J lost 4 bases, with 10 bases between them.

This clone was seen a handful of times. This rearrangement joins TRBV21-1 to TRBJ1-6; the table's D call TRBD1 went unverified against the DNA. TRBV21-1 is a known pseudogene. This CDR3 is built from 13 residues. The CDR3, as DNA: TGTGCCAGCAGCAAAGTGGGGCGAGTGGCCCTCCACTTT. This gives the protein CASSKVGRVALHF.

This chain joins TRBV27 and TRBJ1-4; D is uncertain. Germline V CDR1 and CDR2: MNHEY, SMNVEV (reference sequence). The V and J ends lost 5 bases and 4 bases respectively, with 11 bases between them. The CDR3 extends over 14 amino acids. In nucleotides, the CDR3 is TGTGCCAGCAGTCGTTACGCGGGTAATGAAAAACTGTTTTTT. This sequence encodes CASSRYAGNEKLFF.

The rearrangement links TRBV5-1 to TRBJ2-7; 9 bases align to TRBD1. The CDR3 consists of 15 residues. CDR1 is SGHRS, CDR2 YFSETQ, per germline. V was pared by 4 bases and J by 5 bases, with 10 bases of the junction left unmatched. The CDR3 sequence is CASSEGQGSFDEQYF. As DNA, the CDR3 is TGCGCCAGCAGCGAGGGACAGGGCAGTTTTGACGAGCAGTACTTC.

This clone turned up a few times. The genes are TRBV5-1 and TRBJ1-6; 7 bases align to TRBD1. From germline, CDR1 is SGHRS and CDR2 YFSETQ. V shed 5 bases and J 6 bases; nucleotides not matched to a gene: 5. The CDR3 totals 14 residues. CDR3 protein: CASSHGQVNSPLHF. The CDR3 nucleotides read TGCGCCAGCAGTCACGGACAGGTTAATTCACCCCTCCACTTT. Full variable domain (missing parts from reference TRBV5-1 and TRBJ1-6): KAGVTQTPRYLIKTRGQQVTLSCSPISGHRSVSWYQQTPGQGLQFLFEYFSETQRNKGNFPGRFSGRQFSNSRSEMNVSTLELGDSALYLCASSHGQVNSPLHFGNGTRLTVT.

The chain is built from TRBV9 and TRBJ1-3, with 7 bases identical to TRBD1. V lost 0 bases to trimming and J lost 0 bases; unmatched junction nucleotides: 0. The germline CDR1 and CDR2 sequences are SGDLS and YYNGEE. The CDR3 is 15 amino acids. CDR3 in amino acids: CASSVGDSSGNTIYF. The CDR3 DNA reads as TGTGCCAGCAGCGTAGGGGACAGCTCTGGAAACACCATATATTTT. Full variable domain (rest looked up from reference TRBV9 and TRBJ1-3): DSGVTQTPKHLITATGQRVTLRCSPRSGDLSVYWYQQSLDQGLQFLIQYYNGEERAKGNILERFSAQQFPDLHSELNLSSLELGDSALYFCASSVGDSSGNTIYFGEGSWLTVV.

The rearrangement links TRBV6-1 to TRBJ1-2; D unclear. V shed 3 bases and J shed 0 bases, with 5 bases lying between them. The CDR3 extends over 13 amino acids. Germline V lookup: CDR1 MNHNS, CDR2 SASEGT. The CDR3 region has the DNA TGTGCCAGCAGTGAGGAGCCTAACTATGGCTACACCTTC. Amino acid sequence: CASSEEPNYGYTF.

The chain couples TRBV7-9 to TRBJ1-1; D gene unclear. Germline-derived CDR1 and CDR2 are SEHNR and FQNEAQ (reference sequence). The germline V and J ends were trimmed by 8 bases and 6 bases, with 10 bases remaining between them. The CDR3 length is 11 residues. The CDR3 coding sequence is TGTGCCAGCGCCCTGGAAGCTGAAGCTTTCTTT. Residues: CASALEAEAFF.

V is TRBV5-5 and J is TRBJ2-7; D assignment may be TRBD1 or TRBD2 (5 bases each). Trimming took 3 bases from V and 2 from J, leaving 9 bases between them. The CDR3 loop spans 13 amino acids. The germline V gene encodes CDR1 SGHKS and CDR2 YYEKEE (reference sequence). In DNA, the CDR3 is TGTGCCAGCAGCTCCGGGGCGACCTACGAGCAGTACTTC. Its translation: CASSSGATYEQYF.

V is TRBV29-1 and J is TRBJ1-2; weak D call: TRBD1 (6 bases). Germline values: CDR1 SQVTM, CDR2 ANQGSEA. The V end was cut by 7 bases, the J end by 8 bases, with 14 bases between. This CDR3 contains 11 residues. The CDR3 region is CSAERGEGYTF. The CDR3 DNA is TGCAGCGCCGAGAGGGGGGAGGGCTACACCTTC.

The V and J genes are TRBV30 and TRBJ1-2; 8 bases fit TRBD1. Germline-derived CDR1 and CDR2 are GTSNPN and SVGIG (reference sequence). With V trimmed by 2 bases and J by 4 bases, 6 bases remained unmatched. The CDR3 is 14 residues long. DNA for the CDR3: TGTGCCTGGAGTTTATCCGGGACAGGCTATGGCTACACCTTC. Translation: CAWSLSGTGYGYTF.

The chain couples TRBV4-3 to TRBJ1-4; D is unresolved. The CDR3 contains 15 residues. V was pared by 0 bases and J by 0 bases, with 5 bases between. Germline-derived CDR1 and CDR2 are LGHNA and YSLEER. CDR3 residues: CASSQDGATNEKLFF. The DNA for the CDR3 is TGCGCCAGCAGCCAAGATGGGGCAACTAATGAAAAACTGTTTTTT.

V usage is TRBV2 and J usage is TRBJ2-5; D possibly corresponds to TRBD1 (6 bases). The V end was cut by 7 bases, the J end by 5 bases, with 17 bases between. The CDR3 loop spans 14 amino acids. CDR1 and CDR2 from the germline V gene are SNHLY and FYNNEI. CDR3 residues: CASNRRGLLETQYF. The CDR3, as DNA: TGTGCCAGCAACCGCAGGGGCCTCCTTGAGACCCAGTACTTC.

V usage is TRBV18 and J usage is TRBJ1-4; TRBD1 agrees at 10 bases. Per germline, CDR1 KGHSH and CDR2 LQKENI. V shed 6 bases, J shed 2 bases, and the junction held 9 bases outside the gene matches. This CDR3 has 17 residues. The CDR3 protein is CASSPTQTGGTNEKLFF. CDR3 sequence (DNA): TGTGCCAGCTCTCCGACTCAGACAGGGGGCACTAATGAAAAACTGTTTTTT. The entire variable domain, with the rest obtained from reference TRBV18 and TRBJ1-4, is as follows: NAGVMQNPRHLVRRRGQEARLRCSPMKGHSHVYWYRQLPEEGLKFMVYLQKENIIDESGMPKERFSAEFPKEGPSILRIQQVVRGDSAAYFCASSPTQTGGTNEKLFFGSGTQLSVL.